This TCR beta chain appears in the sequencing data of a study of early T cells in non-severe SARS-CoV-2 infection. Looking at the study overall: The sequenced material was bulk RNA from unsorted whole blood, and its chains were unpaired. Findings and caveats of the study: Private and CD4 specificities were missed by VDJdb matching, skewed to anti-spike CD8.

The protocol attached unique molecular identifiers to individual cDNA molecules. TCRdb re-derived calls from the 5' RACE reads in MiXCR, one entry per CDR3 protein. The repertoire includes tens of thousands of distinct CDR3 sequences, roughly 5.9% of them detected once, and 6% to 7% sits in the top ten. This clonotype appeared many times. Antigen unknown. CDR1 is SGHTA and CDR2 is FQGNSA in the germline V gene. Deletions cut 1 base from V and 6 bases from J, with 18 bases between. The CDR3 is 16 amino acids. This clonotype originated in an adult who was a healthcare worker with PCR-confirmed SARS-CoV-2 infection or an uninfected control (not recorded which). Material for sequencing was whole blood. This chain connects TRBV7-2 to TRBJ1-2; D may be TRBD1 (5 bases). DNA for the CDR3: TGTGCCAGCAGCTTAGGCGGGGGAAACGGGAACAATGGCTACACCTTC. The encoded protein is CASSLGGGNGNNGYTF.